This T cell receptor (beta chain) derives from a study of OX40 agonist ivuxolimab in advanced cancers. Turning to the overall study: Ivuxolimab was an agonistic, fully human IgG2 monoclonal antibody directed against OX40 (CD134), a costimulatory receptor. Intravenous ivuxolimab was administered to patients every 2 weeks at six dose levels: 0.01, 0.1, 0.3, 1.5, 3 and 10 mg/kg. Of the roughly 51 dose-escalation patients, hepatocellular carcinoma was present in approximately 20, melanoma in some 15, renal cell carcinoma in 9 and head and neck cancer in 9. A male proportion of 70% to 90% and a mean age of 60 years, ranging from about 20 to 80, were recorded for the dose-escalation cohort. Prior anti-PD-1, anti-PD-L1 or anti-CTLA-4 therapy was permitted, and checkpoint inhibitors had been received by under 50% of dose-escalation patients. Partial responses occurred in three dose-escalation patients, of whom one had hepatocellular carcinoma and two had cutaneous melanoma. The purpose of peripheral TCRbeta sequencing was to test whether ivuxolimab changed TCR sequence diversity and led to clonal T-cell expansion. The paper describes the monotherapy dose-escalation part (N of about 54 patients) of the phase I trial of ivuxolimab. Points the paper makes about the study in general: Clonal expansion of both CD4+ and CD8+ blood T cells was observed from baseline to week 6 at doses 0.1 to 3.0 mg/kg. On average, CD8+ T cells showed more expanded clones than CD4+ T cells after ivuxolimab. In the 0.1-3.0 mg/kg groups, partial responders had among the lowest normalized peripheral clonal expansion, particularly in CD8+ T cells. The antigen specificity of the peripheral T cells that underwent clonal expansion was not determined. Low levels of normalized T-cell clonal expansion were also seen in some patients who did not respond.

In the germline V gene (reference sequence), CDR1 corresponds to MNHEY and CDR2 to SMNVEV. V drops 3 bases and J drops 4 bases, leaving 12 bases in between. Taken from cysteine to phenylalanine, the CDR3 has 14 residues. Only the CDR3 region is kept as DNA, spanning 42 bases read in frame from base 1. Patients with autoimmune disease history or receiving systemic immunosuppression were excluded from the trial. Peripheral blood for TCR sequencing was drawn from every dose cohort at baseline, at cycle 4 day 1 and at cycle 7 day 1. Samples were obtained from an open-label, multicenter, first-in-human phase I dose-escalation trial of ivuxolimab. Adults with locally advanced or metastatic melanoma, renal cell, hepatocellular, or head and neck squamous cell carcinoma were enrolled in the trial. Before TCR sequencing, CD4+ T cells and CD8+ T cells from peripheral blood were sorted into separate populations.

For sequencing of the TCRbeta CDR3 region, genomic DNA was extracted from the sorted cells. The immunoSEQ Assay was used for sequencing of TCRbeta CDR3 regions. What TCRdb holds here is the immuneACCESS table cut down to in-frame rearrangements. Part of the clones is not present; checked against another copy, under half of the missing clones reflect an unresolved V gene, and the others are unexplained. For this sample the table gives roughly 48,000 clones, of which 85% to 90% were detected only once. The ten largest clones take up 45% to 55% of the sample. In regard to this clone: Its antigen remains unidentified. Base qualities are not provided; no much larger clone lies one nucleotide away.

This sequence was found in an adult with an advanced solid tumor such as melanoma, head and neck, liver or kidney cancer. The rearrangement joined TRBV27 to TRBJ1-1, with the D gene call left open. Sequences were derived from CD4+ or CD8+ T cells sorted from blood, sampled in a trial of the OX40 agonist ivuxolimab. The CDR3 protein is CASSFSGWSTEAFF. The sequenced DNA is TGTGCCAGCAGTTTTTCGGGGTGGAGCACTGAAGCTTTCTTT.